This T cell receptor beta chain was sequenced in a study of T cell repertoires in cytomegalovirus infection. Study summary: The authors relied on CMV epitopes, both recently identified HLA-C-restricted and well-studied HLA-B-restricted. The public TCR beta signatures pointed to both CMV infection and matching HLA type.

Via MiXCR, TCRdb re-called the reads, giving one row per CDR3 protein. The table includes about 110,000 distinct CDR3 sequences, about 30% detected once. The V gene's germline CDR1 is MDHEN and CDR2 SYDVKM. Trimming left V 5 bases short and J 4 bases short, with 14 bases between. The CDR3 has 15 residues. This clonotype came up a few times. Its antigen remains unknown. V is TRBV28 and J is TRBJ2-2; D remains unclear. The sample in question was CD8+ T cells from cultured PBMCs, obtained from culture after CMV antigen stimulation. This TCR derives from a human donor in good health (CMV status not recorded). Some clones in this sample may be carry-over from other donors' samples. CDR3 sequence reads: CASSGGQELTGELFF. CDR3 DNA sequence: TGTGCCAGCAGTGGTGGGCAGGAGCTCACCGGGGAGCTGTTTTTT.